The T cell receptor (beta chain) under discussion was sequenced for a study of cytomegalovirus exposure and HLA in healthy donors (dated by TCRdb to the late 2010s). In the study overall: The 650 to 750 repertoires of the first cohort and the 95 to 150 validation repertoires were produced on the same platform, according to a later analysis. The study aimed to test whether cataloging public T cell receptors could reveal signatures of past pathogen exposure. Along with the approximately 620-subject first cohort, a separate validation cohort of over 90 different subjects was used. To predict cytomegalovirus infection status, the study combined high-throughput TCR immunosequencing, statistical association of individual TCRs with disease status, and machine learning. General study outcomes and caveats: A few of the identified cytomegalovirus-associated TCR beta chains were confirmed in vitro to be specific for cytomegalovirus antigens. According to the authors, the approach could potentially be generalized to other disease states and immunological phenotypes. Across donors, most TCR sequences were observed very rarely, whereas some public TCRs were present in many individuals. The classifier was reported to diagnose cytomegalovirus status with high specificity and sensitivity in both the original cohort and the validation cohort. A total of fewer than 200 TCR beta chains were listed by the study as associated with cytomegalovirus. A later analysis found that TCRs clustered in the first cohort also tended to co-occur in the roughly 120 validation repertoires, with approximately 95% of cluster scores above 0. All 120 or so repertoires were used to score co-occurrence in the validation cohort in a later analysis, because that analysis had no HLA typing for the cohort.

Worth noting for this clone: No cognate antigen has been identified for it. One base away there is no much larger clone; base qualities are not given.

The donors were included in the validation cohort of 90 to 150 subjects, a group kept apart from the approximately 700-subject first cohort. Library generation was performed with the immunoSEQ multiplex PCR assay. For the original study's pipeline: To diagnose cytomegalovirus status from the catalog of TCR beta chain sequences, a statistical classification framework was built. Held by TCRdb, this immuneACCESS table contains in-frame sequences only and omits some clones. Under half of the omission traces to an unresolved V gene where checked; the cause of the rest is unknown. The V and J calls and clone size are taken from that table; D and trimming were inferred from the DNA. For this sample there are more than 55,000 clones; approximately 92% appear just once. The top ten constitute roughly 14% of the sample. Including the terminal cysteine and phenylalanine, the CDR3 comprises 16 residues. Kept here is only the CDR3 DNA, which spans 48 bases and is read in frame from base 1.

The rearrangement combines TRBV21-1 with TRBJ1-4; the table names TRBD1, a call not compared with the DNA. TRBV21-1 is a documented pseudogene. This receptor was taken from a woman aged 18-29 years in good health and CMV-seronegative. The sample consisted of PBMCs. The nucleotide sequence reads as follows: TGTGCCAGCAGCAAAGATAACAGGGACCCGTATGAAAAACTGTTTTTT. It is translated as CASSKDNRDPYEKLFF.